The present T cell receptor beta chain was sequenced within a study of T cells expressing NK-cell markers. Study-level background: All TCR beta repertoires analysed originated from sorted CD3+CD56+NKG2C+, CD3+CD56+NKG2C- and CD3+CD56-NKG2C+ T cells. Notes on the study in general: A range of roughly 1.0-8% of CD8+ T cells consisted of dominant NKG2C+ clonotypes in 5 to 7 donors. These same clonotypes (in a few donors) also led the CD3+CD56-NKG2C+ fraction.

Notes on this clonotype: Antigen specificity is unknown.

Production of TCR beta cDNA relied on 5'RACE template switching with UMIs. TCRdb derives one entry per CDR3 protein from the 5' RACE reads, leaving out DNA. The sample has about 260,000 distinct CDR3 sequences. The sequencing sample was made of blood T cells: a sorted CD56 or NKG2C T cell subset, CD4+ or CD8+ T cells, or bulk PBMC T cells (not recorded which). The source is a woman aged 18 to 69 in good health.

CDR3 amino acids: CASSSQGPGYF. The chain carries TRBV7-8 and TRBJ2-7; lacking DNA, the TRBD1 call made by TCRdb goes unchecked. The germline V gene has CDR1 SGHVS and CDR2 FQNEAQ. The CDR3 is 11 amino acids. Complete variable domain (other parts from reference TRBV7-8 and TRBJ2-7): GAGVSQSPRYKVAKRGQDVALRCDPISGHVSLFWYQQALGQGPEFLTYFQNEAQLDKSGLPSDRFFAERPEGSVSTLKIQRTQQEDSAVYLCASSSQGPGYFGPGTRLTVT.